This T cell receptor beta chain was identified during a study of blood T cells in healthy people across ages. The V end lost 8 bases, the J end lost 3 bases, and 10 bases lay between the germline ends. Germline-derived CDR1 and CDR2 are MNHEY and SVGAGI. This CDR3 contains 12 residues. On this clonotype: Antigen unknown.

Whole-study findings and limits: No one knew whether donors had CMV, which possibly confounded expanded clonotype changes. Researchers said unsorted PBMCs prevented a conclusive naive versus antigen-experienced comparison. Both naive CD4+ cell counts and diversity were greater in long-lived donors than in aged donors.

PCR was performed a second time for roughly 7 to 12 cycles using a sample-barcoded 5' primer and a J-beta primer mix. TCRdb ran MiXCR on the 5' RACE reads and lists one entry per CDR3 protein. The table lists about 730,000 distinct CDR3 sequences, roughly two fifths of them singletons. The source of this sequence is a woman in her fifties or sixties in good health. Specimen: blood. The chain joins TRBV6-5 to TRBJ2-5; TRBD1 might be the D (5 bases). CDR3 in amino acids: CASRTPEETQYF. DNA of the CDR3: TGTGCCAGCCGGACACCCGAAGAGACCCAGTACTTC.